This record concerns one T cell receptor beta chain sequence. Antigen unknown. Losses at the gene ends were 7 bases for V and 3 bases for J; bases not matched to a gene: 3. This CDR3 spans 12 amino acids. Germline V gene lookup returns CDR1 WNHNN and CDR2 SYGVQD (reference sequence). The data originate from a study of shared clonotypes between healthy human individuals. Study at large: Each donor had three CD4 naive, three CD4 memory, two CD8 naive and one CD8 memory plate. General study points: The genetic and exposure-history diversity represented was limited by few donors. Estimated richness was generally greater in naive than memory subsets.

In the authors' workflow: ImmunoSEQ output held junction-only sequences without quality scores, so filtering differed. Using immunoSEQ multiplex PCR, the repertoire was profiled, and TCRdb retains in-frame clones only, with some absent. V, J and clone size reflect that table, while D and trimming were determined from the DNA. The data hold approximately 740,000 clones, with almost 95% observed a single time. Terminally differentiated effector memory CD45RA+ cells were excluded from the naive CD8 cells, which were CD45RO-negative and positively selected for CCR7. The sequenced sample consisted of naive CD8+ T cells sorted from blood. The sequence was collected from a man under 40 in good health. The rearrangement uses TRBV10-1 and TRBJ2-7; 7 nucleotides line up with TRBD1. CDR3 in amino acids: CASIGTVYEQYF. The CDR3 bases are TGCGCCAGCATAGGGACAGTCTACGAGCAGTACTTC.